This T cell receptor beta chain originates from a study of blood T cell repertoires in COVID-19. Study in general: Researchers got acute and convalescent COVID-19 samples from the United States, Italy and Spain. From T cells, B-cell-depleted T cells, or PBMCs came the material, which was cDNA or gDNA.

Libraries were prepared by immunoSEQ multiplex PCR; TCRdb keeps only in-frame clonotypes and omits some of them. The table shows under 25,000 clones, with about 85% occurring only once. Trimming shortened V by 5 bases and J by 5 bases, and 10 bases separated the two germline ends. The CDR3 loop spans 14 amino acids. Germline loops: CDR1 MDHEN, CDR2 SYDVKM. The sequenced material came from peripheral blood. The sequence came from a human donor with active COVID-19. The donor label of this sample is uncertain. The chain combines TRBV28 with TRBJ1-6, with a weak D call TRBD1 (6 bases). CDR3 nucleotide sequence: TGTGCCAGCAGTGTACAGGGAAATAATTCACCCCTCCACTTT. Protein: CASSVQGNNSPLHF.